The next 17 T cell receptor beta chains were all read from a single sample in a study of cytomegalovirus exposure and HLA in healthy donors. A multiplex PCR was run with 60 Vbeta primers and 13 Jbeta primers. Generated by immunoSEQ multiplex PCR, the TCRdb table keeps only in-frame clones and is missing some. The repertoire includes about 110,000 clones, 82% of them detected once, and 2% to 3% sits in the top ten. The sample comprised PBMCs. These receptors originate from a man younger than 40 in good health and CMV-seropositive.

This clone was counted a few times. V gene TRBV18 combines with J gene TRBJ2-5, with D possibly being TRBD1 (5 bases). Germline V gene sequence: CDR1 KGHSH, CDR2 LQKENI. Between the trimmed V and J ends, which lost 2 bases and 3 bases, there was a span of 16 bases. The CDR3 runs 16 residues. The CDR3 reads CASSPLGANRKETQYF. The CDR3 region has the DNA TGTGCCAGCTCACCATTAGGGGCTAATCGAAAAGAGACCCAGTACTTC.

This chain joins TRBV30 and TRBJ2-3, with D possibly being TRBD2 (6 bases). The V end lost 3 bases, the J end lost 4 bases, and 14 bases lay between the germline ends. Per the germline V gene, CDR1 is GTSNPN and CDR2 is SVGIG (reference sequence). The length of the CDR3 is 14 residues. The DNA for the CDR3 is TGTGCCTGGAGCCTACTAGCCTGGTCAGATACGCAGTATTTT. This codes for CAWSLLAWSDTQYF.

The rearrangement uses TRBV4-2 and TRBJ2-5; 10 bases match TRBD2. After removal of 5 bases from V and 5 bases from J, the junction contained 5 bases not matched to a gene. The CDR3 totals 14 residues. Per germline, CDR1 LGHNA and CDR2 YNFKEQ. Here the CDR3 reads CASSASGGGETQYF. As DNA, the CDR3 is TGTGCCAGCAGCGCTAGCGGGGGAGGGGAGACCCAGTACTTC.

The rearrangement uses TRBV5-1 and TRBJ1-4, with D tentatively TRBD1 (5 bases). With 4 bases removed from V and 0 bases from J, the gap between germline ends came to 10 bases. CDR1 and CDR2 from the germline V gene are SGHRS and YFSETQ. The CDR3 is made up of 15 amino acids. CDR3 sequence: CASSPTGATNEKLFF. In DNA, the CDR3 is TGCGCCAGCAGCCCAACAGGAGCAACTAATGAAAAACTGTTTTTT.

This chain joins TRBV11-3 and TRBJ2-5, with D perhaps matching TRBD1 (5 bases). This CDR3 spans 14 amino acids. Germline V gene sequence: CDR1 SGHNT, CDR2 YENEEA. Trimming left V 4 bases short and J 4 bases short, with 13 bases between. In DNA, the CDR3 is TGTGCCAGCAGCTCAGGGCTAGTTCCAGAGACCCAGTACTTC. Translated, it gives CASSSGLVPETQYF.

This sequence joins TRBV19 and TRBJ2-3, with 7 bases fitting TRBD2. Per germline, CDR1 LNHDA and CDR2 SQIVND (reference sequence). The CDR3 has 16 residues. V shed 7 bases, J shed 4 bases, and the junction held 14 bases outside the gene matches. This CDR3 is CASIHRGGGNSDTQYF. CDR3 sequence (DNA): TGTGCCAGTATCCACCGGGGCGGGGGTAATTCAGATACGCAGTATTTT.

DNA of the CDR3: TGTGCCAGCACCCTGACAGATCGAAACTATGGCTACACCTTC. Its translation: CASTLTDRNYGYTF. This chain uses TRBV6-1 with TRBJ1-2, with D possibly TRBD1 on 5 matching bases. Looked up from germline, CDR1 is MNHNS and CDR2 is SASEGT. Trimming took 7 bases from V and 2 from J, leaving 14 bases between them. CDR3 length: 14 residues.

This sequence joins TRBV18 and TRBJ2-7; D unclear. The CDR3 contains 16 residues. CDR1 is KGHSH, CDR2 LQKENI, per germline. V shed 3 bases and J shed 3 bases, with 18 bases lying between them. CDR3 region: CASSPQTGSLNYEQYF. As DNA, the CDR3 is TGTGCCAGCTCACCCCAAACCGGGTCTCTAAACTACGAGCAGTACTTC.

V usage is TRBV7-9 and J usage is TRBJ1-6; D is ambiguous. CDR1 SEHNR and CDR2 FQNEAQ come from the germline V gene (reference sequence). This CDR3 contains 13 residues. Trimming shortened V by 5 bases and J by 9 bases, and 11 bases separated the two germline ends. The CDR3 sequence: CASSPDTTSPLHF. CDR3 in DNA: TGTGCCAGCAGCCCAGATACCACTTCACCCCTCCACTTT.

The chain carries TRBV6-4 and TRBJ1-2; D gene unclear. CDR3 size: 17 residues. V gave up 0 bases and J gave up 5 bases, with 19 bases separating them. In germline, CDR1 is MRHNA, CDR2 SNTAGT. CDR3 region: CASSDSSRGQSLYGYTF. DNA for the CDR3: TGTGCCAGCAGTGACTCGAGTCGAGGGCAGTCTCTATATGGCTACACCTTC.

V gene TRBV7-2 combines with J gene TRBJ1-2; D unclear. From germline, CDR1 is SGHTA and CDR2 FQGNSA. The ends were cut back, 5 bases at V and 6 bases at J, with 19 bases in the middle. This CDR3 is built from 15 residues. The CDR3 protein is CASSPIHRGGNGYTF. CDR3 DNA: TGTGCCAGCAGCCCAATCCACCGGGGAGGGAATGGCTACACCTTC.

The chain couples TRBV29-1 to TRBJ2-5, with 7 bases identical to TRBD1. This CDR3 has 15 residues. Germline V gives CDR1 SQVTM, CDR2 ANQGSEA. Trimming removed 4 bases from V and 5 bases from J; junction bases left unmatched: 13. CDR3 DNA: TGCAGCGTTGGACATGGGACAGATCAGTCGGAGACCCAGTACTTC. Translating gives CSVGHGTDQSETQYF.

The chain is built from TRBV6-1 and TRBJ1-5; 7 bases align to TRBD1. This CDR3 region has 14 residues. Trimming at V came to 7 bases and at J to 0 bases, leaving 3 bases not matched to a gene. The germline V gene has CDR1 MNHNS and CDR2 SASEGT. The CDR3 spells CASKGQYSNQPQHF. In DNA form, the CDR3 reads TGTGCCAGCAAGGGACAGTATAGCAATCAGCCCCAGCATTTT.

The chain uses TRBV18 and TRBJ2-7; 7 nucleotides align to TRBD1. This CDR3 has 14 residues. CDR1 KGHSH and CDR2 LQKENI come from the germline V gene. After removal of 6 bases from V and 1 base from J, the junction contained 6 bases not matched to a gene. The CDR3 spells CASSRLTGSYEQYF. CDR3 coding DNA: TGTGCCAGCTCGAGGTTGACAGGGTCCTACGAGCAGTACTTC.

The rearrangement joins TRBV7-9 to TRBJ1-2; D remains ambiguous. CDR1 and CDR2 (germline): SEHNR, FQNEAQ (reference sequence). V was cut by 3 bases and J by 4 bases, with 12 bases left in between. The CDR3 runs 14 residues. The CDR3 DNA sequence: TGTGCCAGCAGCTTGCAGGAGGTAATCTATGGCTACACCTTC. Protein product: CASSLQEVIYGYTF.

The CDR3 spells CASSISGTGNTEAFF. The CDR3 coding sequence is TGTGCCAGTAGTATATCCGGGACAGGGAACACTGAAGCTTTCTTT. The chain employs TRBV19 and TRBJ1-1; 8 nucleotides agree with TRBD1. The CDR3 is 15 residues long. From germline, CDR1 is LNHDA and CDR2 SQIVND (reference sequence). V lost 2 bases to trimming and J lost 1 base; unmatched junction nucleotides: 3.

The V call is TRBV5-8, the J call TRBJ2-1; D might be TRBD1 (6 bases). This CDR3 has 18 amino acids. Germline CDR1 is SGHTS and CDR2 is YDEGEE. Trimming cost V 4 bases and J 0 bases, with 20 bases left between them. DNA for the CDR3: TGTGCCAGCAGCAGTTTCCGAAGGGGGAAAAGCTCCTACAATGAGCAGTTCTTC. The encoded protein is CASSSFRRGKSSYNEQFF.